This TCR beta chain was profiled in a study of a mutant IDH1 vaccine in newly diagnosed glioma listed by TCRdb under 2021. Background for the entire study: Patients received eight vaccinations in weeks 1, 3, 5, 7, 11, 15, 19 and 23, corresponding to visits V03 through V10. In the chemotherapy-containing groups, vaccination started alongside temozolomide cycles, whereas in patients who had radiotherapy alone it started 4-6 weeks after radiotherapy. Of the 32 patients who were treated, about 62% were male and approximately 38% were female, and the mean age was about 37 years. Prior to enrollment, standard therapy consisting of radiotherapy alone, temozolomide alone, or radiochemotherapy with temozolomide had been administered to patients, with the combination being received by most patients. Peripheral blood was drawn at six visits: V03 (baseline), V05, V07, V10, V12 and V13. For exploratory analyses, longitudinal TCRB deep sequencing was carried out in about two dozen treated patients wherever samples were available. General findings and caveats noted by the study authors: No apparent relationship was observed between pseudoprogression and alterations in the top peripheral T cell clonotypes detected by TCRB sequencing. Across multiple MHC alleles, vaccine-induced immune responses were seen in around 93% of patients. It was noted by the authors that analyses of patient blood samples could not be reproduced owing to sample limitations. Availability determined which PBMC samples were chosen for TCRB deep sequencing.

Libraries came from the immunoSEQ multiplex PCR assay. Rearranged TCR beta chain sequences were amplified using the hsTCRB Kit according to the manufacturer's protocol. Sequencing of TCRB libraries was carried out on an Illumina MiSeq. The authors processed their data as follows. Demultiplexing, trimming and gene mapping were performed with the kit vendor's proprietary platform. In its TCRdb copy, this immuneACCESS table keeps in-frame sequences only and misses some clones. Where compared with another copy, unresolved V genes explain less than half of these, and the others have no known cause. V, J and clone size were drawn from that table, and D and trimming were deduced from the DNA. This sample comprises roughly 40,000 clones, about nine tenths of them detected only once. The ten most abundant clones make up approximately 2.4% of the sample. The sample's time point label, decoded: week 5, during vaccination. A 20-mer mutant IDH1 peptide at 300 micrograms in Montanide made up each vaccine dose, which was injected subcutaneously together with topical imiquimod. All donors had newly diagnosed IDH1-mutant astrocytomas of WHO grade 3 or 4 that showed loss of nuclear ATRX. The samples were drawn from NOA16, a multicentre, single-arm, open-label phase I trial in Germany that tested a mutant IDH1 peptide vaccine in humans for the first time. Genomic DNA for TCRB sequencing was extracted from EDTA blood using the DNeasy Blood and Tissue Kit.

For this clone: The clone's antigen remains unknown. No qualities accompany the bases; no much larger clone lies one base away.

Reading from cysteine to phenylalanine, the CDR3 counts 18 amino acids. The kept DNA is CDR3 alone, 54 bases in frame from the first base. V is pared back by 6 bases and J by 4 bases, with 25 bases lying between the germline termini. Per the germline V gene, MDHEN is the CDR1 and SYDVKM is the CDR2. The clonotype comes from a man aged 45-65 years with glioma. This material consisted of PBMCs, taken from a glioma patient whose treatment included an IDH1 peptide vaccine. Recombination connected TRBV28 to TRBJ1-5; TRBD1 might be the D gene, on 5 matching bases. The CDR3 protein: CASSKGRGPSFLNQPQHF. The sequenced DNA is TGTGCCAGCAGCAAGGGTCGGGGCCCCTCTTTTCTGAATCAGCCCCAGCATTTT.